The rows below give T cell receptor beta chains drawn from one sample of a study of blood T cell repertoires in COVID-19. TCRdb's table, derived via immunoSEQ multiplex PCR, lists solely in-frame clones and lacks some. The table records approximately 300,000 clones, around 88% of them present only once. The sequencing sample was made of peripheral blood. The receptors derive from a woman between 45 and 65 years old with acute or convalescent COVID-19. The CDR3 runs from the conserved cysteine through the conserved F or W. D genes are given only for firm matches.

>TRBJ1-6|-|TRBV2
TGTGCCAGCAGTGAGGGGGGGGGTTCACCCCTCCACTTT
CASSEGGGSPLHF
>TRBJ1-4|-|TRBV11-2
TGTGCCAGCAGCCCCATCGGAGGATCAACTAATGAAAAACTGTTTTTT
CASSPIGGSTNEKLFF
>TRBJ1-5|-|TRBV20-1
TGCAGTGCTAGTACTGGGACTATCAATCAGCCCCAGCATTTT
CSASTGTINQPQHF
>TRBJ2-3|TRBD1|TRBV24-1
TGTGCCACCAGCTTAGGAGACAGGGTGGATACGCAGTATTTT
CATSLGDRVDTQYF
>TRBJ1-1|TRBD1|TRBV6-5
TGTGCCAGCAGAACAGGGGGCTCGGAGACTGAAGCTTTCTTT
CASRTGGSETEAFF
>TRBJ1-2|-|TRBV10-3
TGTGCCATCAGAAAGACAGACGCTAACTATGGCTACACCTTC
CAIRKTDANYGYTF
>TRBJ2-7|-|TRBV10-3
TGTGCCATCAGATTCTCGACAGGCGACGAGCAGTACTTC
CAIRFSTGDEQYF
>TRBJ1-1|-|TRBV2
TGTGCCAGCAGTGTGCAGGGGCGTGAAGCTTTCTTT
CASSVQGREAFF
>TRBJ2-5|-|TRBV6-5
TGTGCCACCCCTAGGGGCAGAGAAGAGACCCAGTACTTC
CATPRGREETQYF
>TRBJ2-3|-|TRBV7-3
TGTGCCAGCAGCCTCAATCCCGGGACGGGAGCCGCAGATACGCAGTATTTT
CASSLNPGTGAADTQYF
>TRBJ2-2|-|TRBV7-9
TGTGCCAGCAGCGGGGGGGCGGCCGACCCCACCGGGGAGCTGTTTTTT
CASSGGAADPTGELFF
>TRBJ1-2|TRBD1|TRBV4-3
TGCGCCAGCAGCCAAGGTTTCGACAGGGCGGATGGCTACACCTTC
CASSQGFDRADGYTF